The 22 T cell receptor beta chains in this list originate from one sample, sequenced in a study of T cells after posttransplantation cyclophosphamide. The assay was immunoSEQ multiplex PCR, and TCRdb's table has in-frame clones only and misses some. The sample yields 25,000 or so clones, about 83% seen once. Sequences were obtained from PBMCs. These receptors all stem from a woman in her sixties or seventies with a blood cancer, CMV-positive, and with a related stem cell donor.

Of note for this clone: Other nucleotide sequences in the sample specify the same CDR3. V usage is TRBV27 and J usage is TRBJ2-2; D gene ambiguous. The CDR3 length is 12 residues. From germline, CDR1 is MNHEY and CDR2 SMNVEV (reference sequence). Trimming pared 3 bases from V and 4 bases from J, leaving 3 bases between. CDR3 in amino acids: CASSFFTGELFF. The CDR3 DNA reads as TGTGCCAGCAGTTTCTTCACCGGGGAGCTGTTTTTT.

This clone has just one count. The V and J genes are TRBV7-9 and TRBJ1-2; D gene ambiguous. Germline CDR1 SEHNR, CDR2 FQNEAQ (reference sequence). The V end was cut by 5 bases, the J end by 8 bases, with 15 bases between. The CDR3 is 13 amino acids. The CDR3 DNA reads TGTGCCAGCAGCGTGACACGGGGTGACGGCTACACCTTC. Translation: CASSVTRGDGYTF.

This clone was found a few times. V and J are TRBV7-9 and TRBJ1-1, with unresolved D. The CDR3 covers 13 residues. CDR1 and CDR2 (germline): SEHNR, FQNEAQ (reference sequence). The V end lost 5 bases, the J end lost 4 bases, and 11 bases lay between the germline ends. CDR3 sequence (DNA): TGTGCCAGCAGCGAAGCGGCGGGCACTGAAGCTTTCTTT. Its protein product is CASSEAAGTEAFF.

The chain has TRBV15 and TRBJ1-1, with D possibly TRBD1 on 5 matching bases. V was pared by 3 bases and J by 5 bases, with 16 bases between. This CDR3 spans 15 amino acids. Germline V gene sequence: CDR1 LNHNV, CDR2 YYDKDF (reference sequence). The CDR3 sequence is CATSSPKGLGTEAFF. For the CDR3, the DNA is TGTGCCACCAGCAGCCCCAAGGGACTTGGGACTGAAGCTTTCTTT.

The chain recombines TRBV6-5 with TRBJ2-1; D gene uncertain. In germline, CDR1 is MNHEY, CDR2 SVGAGI. The CDR3 runs to 8 residues. CDR3 sequence (DNA): TGTGTAGTCAATGAGCAGTTCTTC. It translates to CVVNEQFF.

The chain couples TRBV5-1 to TRBJ2-7, with 10 bases identical to TRBD2. Germline V gene sequence: CDR1 SGHRS, CDR2 YFSETQ. The V gene end was trimmed by 5 bases and the J gene end by 5 bases; junction bases not matched to a gene: 10. The length of the CDR3 is 15 residues. The CDR3 bases are TGCGCCAGCAGGGGGCTGCTAGCGGGAGAACACGAGCAGTACTTC. Amino acids: CASRGLLAGEHEQYF.

The chain is built from TRBV7-2 and TRBJ2-7; the D gene is possibly TRBD2 (5 bases). Germline V gene lookup returns CDR1 SGHTA and CDR2 FQGNSA. Between the trimmed V and J ends, which lost 8 bases and 2 bases, there was a span of 22 bases. The CDR3 contains 16 residues. CDR3 nucleotides: TGTGCCAGCGAGACCCCACTCCGGGGTGTCCCCTACGAGCAGTACTTC. Protein sequence: CASETPLRGVPYEQYF.

This chain connects TRBV27 to TRBJ1-1, with TRBD1 matching 9 bases. The CDR3 spans 15 residues. Germline loops: CDR1 MNHEY, CDR2 SMNVEV (reference sequence). Unmatched junction bases numbered 7, after V lost 3 bases and J lost 5 bases. As DNA, the CDR3 is TGTGCCAGCAGTTTCCTGGGACAGGGTGGGACTGAAGCTTTCTTT. Translation: CASSFLGQGGTEAFF.

The CDR3 here is CAWSIRGWSSGSREQYF. The CDR3 coding sequence is TGTGCCTGGAGTATACGCGGTTGGTCCAGCGGGAGTCGAGAGCAGTACTTC. The chain combines TRBV30 with TRBJ2-7; 8 bases are shared with TRBD2. The V segment lost 2 bases and the J segment 7 bases; nucleotides outside the gene matches: 19. There are 17 residues in the CDR3. The germline V gene encodes CDR1 GTSNPN and CDR2 SVGIG (reference sequence).

V is TRBV4-1 and J is TRBJ2-7; 10 bases align to TRBD2. The CDR3 covers 16 residues. The V gene end was trimmed by 3 bases and the J gene end by 4 bases; junction bases not matched to a gene: 9. Germline CDR1 MGHRA, CDR2 YSYEKL. The CDR3, as DNA: TGCGCCAGCAGCCAGGCTAGCGGGAGAAATGGTTACGAGCAGTACTTC. Translating it yields CASSQASGRNGYEQYF.

This clone appeared a single time. The chain couples TRBV5-4 to TRBJ2-1; TRBD2 matches at 9 bases. The V segment lost 4 bases and the J segment 8 bases; nucleotides outside the gene matches: 10. The CDR3 totals 15 residues. Looked up from germline, CDR1 is SGHNT and CDR2 is YYREEE (reference sequence). This CDR3 is CASSPLAGVLYEQFF. The CDR3, as DNA: TGTGCCAGCAGCCCCTTAGCGGGAGTATTGTATGAGCAGTTCTTC.

The J gene is TRBJ1-2, the V gene TRBV6-1, with a possible D match to TRBD1 (6 bases). Trimming took 6 bases from V and 3 from J, leaving 17 bases between them. Germline V gene data show CDR1 as MNHNS and CDR2 as SASEGT. This CDR3 region has 15 residues. CDR3 sequence reads: CASSNSAGAYYGYTF. In DNA form, the CDR3 reads TGTGCCAGCAGCAATTCCGCGGGGGCTTACTATGGCTACACCTTC.

The genes are TRBV2 and TRBJ2-7, with D possibly matching TRBD1 (5 bases). Germline loops: CDR1 SNHLY, CDR2 FYNNEI. Between the trimmed V and J ends, which lost 0 bases and 6 bases, there was a span of 6 bases. This CDR3 contains 12 residues. The CDR3 is CASSEAGVEQYF. The CDR3 DNA follows: TGTGCCAGCAGTGAAGCAGGGGTCGAGCAGTACTTC.

The rearrangement joins TRBV5-4 to TRBJ2-1; 8 bases line up with TRBD2. With 3 bases clipped from V and 6 bases from J, the junction kept 11 bases outside the gene matches. The CDR3 runs 16 residues. Germline V lookup: CDR1 SGHNT, CDR2 YYREEE (reference sequence). CDR3 DNA sequence: TGTGCCAGCAGCTCCCTTGGGAGGACTAGCAGCAATGAGCAGTTCTTC. Its translation is CASSSLGRTSSNEQFF. Supplemented by reference TRBV5-4 and TRBJ2-1, the full variable domain reads ETGVTQSPTHLIKTRGQQVTLRCSSQSGHNTVSWYQQALGQGPQFIFQYYREEENGRGNFPPRFSGLQFPNYSSELNVNALELDDSALYLCASSSLGRTSSNEQFFGPGTRLTVL.

This sequence joins TRBV2 and TRBJ1-2, with TRBD1 as a possible D gene (5 bases). The germline CDR1 and CDR2 sequences are SNHLY and FYNNEI. The CDR3 has 14 amino acids. The V and J ends lost 4 bases and 0 bases respectively, with 9 bases between them. The CDR3, as DNA: TGTGCCAGCAGTGTCAGGGCCACTAACTATGGCTACACCTTC. Amino acids: CASSVRATNYGYTF.

The chain recombines TRBV7-9 with TRBJ2-7; no definite D call. The length of the CDR3 is 15 residues. V was clipped by 5 bases and J by 2 bases, with 16 bases between them. CDR1 and CDR2 (germline): SEHNR, FQNEAQ (reference sequence). CDR3 sequence: CASSPGILPPYEQYF. The CDR3 DNA sequence: TGTGCCAGCAGCCCCGGTATCCTTCCCCCCTACGAGCAGTACTTC.

The V and J genes are TRBV6-6 and TRBJ2-5; the match to TRBD2 covers 7 bases. With the DNA end fitting TRBJ2-7 better, the J assignment may be wrong. CDR1 and CDR2 (germline): MNHNY, SVGAGI (reference sequence). CDR3 length: 14 amino acids. The CDR3 coding sequence is TGTGCCAGCACCGCACACGGACTAGGTCGCGAGCAGTACTTC. This gives the protein CASTAHGLGREQYF.

The chain links TRBV29-1 to TRBJ1-1; 8 bases fit TRBD1. This CDR3 comprises 12 residues. CDR1 SQVTM and CDR2 ANQGSEA come from the germline V gene. Trimming took 4 bases from V and 3 from J; bases not matched to a gene: 1. The CDR3: CSVGDRHTEAFF. The CDR3 nucleotides are TGCAGCGTTGGGGACAGGCACACTGAAGCTTTCTTT.

V gene TRBV30 combines with J gene TRBJ1-2; weak D call: TRBD1 (5 bases). The CDR3 extends over 13 amino acids. Germline-derived CDR1 and CDR2 are GTSNPN and SVGIG (reference sequence). The germline V and J ends were trimmed by 3 bases and 6 bases, with 14 bases remaining between them. CDR3 amino acids: CAWSRGWGDGYTF. DNA of the CDR3: TGTGCCTGGAGCCGGGGGTGGGGAGATGGCTACACCTTC.

This clone is a singleton in its sample. The CDR3 loop reads CATTIRSGKSYNEQFF. The CDR3 nucleotides are TGTGCCACAACGATAAGGTCGGGAAAGAGCTACAATGAGCAGTTCTTC. The chain is built from TRBV19 and TRBJ2-1, with D tentatively TRBD2 (5 bases). The CDR3 sequence is 16 residues long. The germline V and J ends were trimmed by 10 bases and 3 bases, with 22 bases remaining between them. CDR1 is LNHDA and CDR2 is SQIVND in the germline V gene (reference sequence).

The gene calls are TRBV29-1 and TRBJ1-3; D is unresolved. CDR3 length: 14 amino acids. V was pared by 0 bases and J by 2 bases, with 8 bases between. CDR1 is SQVTM, CDR2 ANQGSEA, per germline. The CDR3 bases are TGCAGCGTTGAAGATAAACATGCTGGAAACACCATATATTTT. Translating gives CSVEDKHAGNTIYF.

This clone appeared a single time. The chain is built from TRBV5-1 and TRBJ2-1; tentatively, D is TRBD2 (6 bases). This CDR3 has 15 amino acids. V shed 0 bases and J shed 8 bases, with 15 bases lying between them. Germline assignment: CDR1 SGHRS and CDR2 YFSETQ. The DNA for the CDR3 is TGCGCCAGCAGCTTGGGGCCCGGAGGGTGGGATGAGCAGTTCTTC. It yields the protein CASSLGPGGWDEQFF.